The entry that follows covers one T cell receptor (beta chain) sequence. This CDR3 is built from 15 residues. Trimming shortened V by 0 bases and J by 5 bases, and 13 bases separated the two germline ends. CDR1 SGHTA and CDR2 FQGNSA come from the germline V gene. These data originate in a study of blood T cell repertoires in COVID-19. TCRdb keeps only in-frame clones here, not all; method: immunoSEQ multiplex PCR. The sample contains some 31,000 clones, 60% to 85% of which appear only once. The specimen was peripheral blood. This TCR derives from a woman in her seventies with active or convalescent COVID-19. This chain joins TRBV7-2 and TRBJ1-1; tentative D call: TRBD1 (6 bases). In nucleotides, the CDR3 is TGTGCCAGCAGCTTAGCACAGGGCCGGGGTACTGAAGCTTTCTTT. The encoded protein is CASSLAQGRGTEAFF.